The sequence of this T cell receptor (beta chain) was determined in a study of breast tumors, draining lymph nodes, adjacent tissues. Points from the study as a whole: Tumor TCR diversity was below lymph nodes but above nontumor tissue.

This CDR3 has 14 amino acids. Trimming at V came to 5 bases and at J to 5 bases, leaving 8 bases not matched to a gene. On this clonotype itself: Antigen unknown.

TCRdb processed the multiplex PCR reads anew with MiXCR; each CDR3 protein has one entry. The sample records approximately 40,000 distinct CDR3 sequences, 35% to 40% being singletons. The sequenced material came from breast tumor tissue. The receptor was isolated from a female donor with breast cancer. Some clones in this sample may be carry-over from other donors' samples. This chain connects TRBV12-3 or TRBV12-4 to TRBJ2-5, with 7 bases matching TRBD2. CDR3 protein: CASSPLAGGETQYF. The CDR3 DNA is TGTGCCAGCAGTCCCTTAGCGGGTGGGGAGACCCAGTACTTC.